The clone carrying this T cell receptor (beta chain) was seen repeatedly, ten times or more. The target antigen is unknown. The authors used template switching to add a universal primer site and gave cDNA unique molecular identifiers. TCRdb reprocessed the 5' RACE reads via MiXCR and lists one record per CDR3 protein. The top ten clones hold 9% to 10% of a sample with over 200,000 distinct CDR3 sequences, under 12% of them seen once. The data were taken from a study of identical twins. The germline V and J ends were trimmed by 0 bases and 4 bases, with 12 bases remaining between them. The germline V gene encodes CDR1 SGHTA and CDR2 FQGNSA. The CDR3 length is 16 residues. The donors were all healthy and Caucasian. Overall study results and limits: Zero-insertion results could be subject to partial confounding by invariant MAIT and iNKT cells. Beta out-of-frame twin sharing showed a weaker excess.

The gene calls are TRBV7-2 and TRBJ1-4; D is perhaps TRBD1 (6 bases). The clonotype was recovered from a man aged 50 to 60 in good health. The sample taken for sequencing was memory T cells sorted from blood. CDR3 nucleotide sequence: TGTGCCAGCAGCTTAGCCGGGGGCGTTGGTAATGAAAAACTGTTTTTT. Translation gives CASSLAGGVGNEKLFF.